These 23 T cell receptor beta chains share one sample of origin, sequenced in a study of cytomegalovirus exposure and HLA in healthy donors. Use of 60 Vbeta and 13 Jbeta primers characterized the PCR. Profiling relied on immunoSEQ multiplex PCR, and the TCRdb table lists in-frame clones only, not all of them. Here the sample spans 150,000 to 160,000 clones, 65% to 80% being singletons. The material sequenced was PBMCs. Receptors were obtained from a man aged 18 to 29 in good health and CMV-seronegative.

The rearrangement joins TRBV18 to TRBJ2-5, with 9 nucleotides matching TRBD1. The germline CDR1 and CDR2 sequences are KGHSH and LQKENI. The CDR3 runs to 14 residues. J lost 4 bases, V lost 6 bases, and 6 bases had no gene match. The CDR3 reads CASSPRQGVETQYF. The DNA of the CDR3 is TGTGCCAGCTCCCCTCGACAGGGGGTAGAGACCCAGTACTTC.

This chain joins TRBV19 and TRBJ2-5; D possibly corresponds to TRBD1 (6 bases). There are 15 residues in the CDR3. In germline, CDR1 is LNHDA, CDR2 SQIVND (reference sequence). Trimming removed 0 bases at V and 2 bases at J, with 10 bases between. The CDR3 protein is CASSIDLRGQETQYF. The CDR3 region has the DNA TGTGCCAGTAGTATAGATCTGAGGGGGCAAGAGACCCAGTACTTC.

The chain links TRBV6-5 to TRBJ1-1, with D possibly being TRBD1 (6 bases). The CDR3 runs 15 residues. The germline V gene has CDR1 MNHEY and CDR2 SVGAGI. V lost 0 bases and J lost 4, with 12 bases in between. The CDR3 sequence is CASSYSGRGRTEAFF. The CDR3 nucleotides read TGTGCCAGCAGTTACTCGGGCAGGGGTCGCACTGAAGCTTTCTTT.

The chain joins TRBV19 to TRBJ1-2; TRBD1 might be the D (6 bases). The CDR3 totals 15 residues. CDR1 and CDR2 from the germline V gene are LNHDA and SQIVND (reference sequence). The V end was cut by 4 bases, the J end by 0 bases, with 12 bases between. CDR3 loop: CASSTRGTPNYGYTF. The CDR3 DNA is TGTGCCAGTAGTACTAGAGGGACACCTAACTATGGCTACACCTTC.

The rearrangement uses TRBV25-1 and TRBJ1-2, with D hard to call. The V gene lost 5 bases and the J gene lost 4 bases, with 5 bases spanning the gap. Germline CDR1 MGHDK, CDR2 SYGVNS. The CDR3 sequence is 11 residues long. CDR3 region: CASSSVYGYTF. CDR3 in DNA: TGTGCCAGCAGTTCAGTCTATGGCTACACCTTC.

V gene TRBV5-1 combines with J gene TRBJ1-1; D is uncertain. Germline assignment: CDR1 SGHRS and CDR2 YFSETQ. Deletions cut 0 bases from V and 11 bases from J, with 14 bases between. The CDR3 runs 13 residues. CDR3 coding DNA: TGCGCCAGCAGCTTGGATGGACTTGTGTTTGCTTTCTTT. Translation gives CASSLDGLVFAFF.

This sequence joins TRBV7-8 and TRBJ1-4, with no clear D. The CDR3 is 18 amino acids. Trimming took 5 bases from V and 0 from J, leaving 19 bases between them. CDR1 and CDR2 (germline): SGHVS, FQNEAQ. CDR3 nucleotides: TGTGCCAGCAGCCGACGGACCCTACTAGTTGCAACTAATGAAAAACTGTTTTTT. Its protein is CASSRRTLLVATNEKLFF.

The rearrangement uses TRBV4-3 and TRBJ2-7; D is possibly TRBD1 (5 bases). Germline assignment: CDR1 LGHNA and CDR2 YSLEER. V was clipped by 0 bases and J by 3 bases, with 21 bases between them. The CDR3 consists of 18 residues. The CDR3 loop is CASSQEGYYAGINYEQYF. In nucleotides, the CDR3 is TGCGCCAGCAGCCAAGAAGGATACTATGCAGGGATAAACTACGAGCAGTACTTC.

V usage is TRBV11-2 and J usage is TRBJ2-3; 7 bases are shared with TRBD2. J lost 4 bases, V lost 3 bases, and 7 bases had no gene match. Germline V CDR1 and CDR2: SGHAT, FQNNGV. CDR3 length equals 15 residues. The CDR3 loop is CASSFLADTADTQYF. CDR3 coding DNA: TGTGCCAGCAGCTTTCTAGCGGATACCGCAGATACGCAGTATTTT.

The DNA of the CDR3 is TGTGCCAGCAGTGAAAGGAGGACAGCCAACTATGGCTACACCTTC. It translates to CASSERRTANYGYTF. The chain combines TRBV2 with TRBJ1-2, with a tentative D call TRBD1 (6 bases). This CDR3 region has 15 residues. Germline CDR1 reads SNHLY; CDR2 reads FYNNEI. V was trimmed by 2 bases and J by 2 bases, leaving 12 bases between them.

V usage is TRBV19 and J usage is TRBJ1-6; 11 bases fit TRBD1. This CDR3 spans 14 amino acids. Trimming at V came to 7 bases and at J to 8 bases, leaving 4 bases not matched to a gene. Germline assignment: CDR1 LNHDA and CDR2 SQIVND (reference sequence). In DNA, the CDR3 is TGTGCCAGTAAAAGGACAGGGGGCGATTCACCCCTCCACTTT. Translating gives CASKRTGGDSPLHF.

The table lists this clone with a count of one. This sequence joins TRBV6-1 and TRBJ1-6, with no clear D. V was pared by 3 bases and J by 4 bases, with 10 bases between. CDR3 length equals 15 residues. CDR1 and CDR2 (germline): MNHNS, SASEGT. CDR3 amino acids: CASSDPGRYNSPLHF. The CDR3 DNA follows: TGTGCCAGCAGTGACCCGGGAAGATATAATTCACCCCTCCACTTT.

V is TRBV2 and J is TRBJ1-5; 10 positions agree with TRBD1. The CDR3 extends over 15 amino acids. With 2 bases clipped from V and 9 bases from J, the junction kept 7 bases outside the gene matches. Germline CDR1 is SNHLY and CDR2 is FYNNEI. The CDR3 DNA reads as TGTGCCAGCAGTGAATGGACAGGGGGACCGGGGCCCCAGCATTTT. Its translation: CASSEWTGGPGPQHF. Full variable domain (remainder filled in from reference TRBV2 and TRBJ1-5): EPEVTQTPSHQVTQMGQEVILRCVPISNHLYFYWYRQILGQKVEFLVSFYNNEISEKSEIFDDQFSVERPDGSNFTLKIRSTKLEDSAMYFCASSEWTGGPGPQHFGDGTRLSIL.

The rearrangement links TRBV27 to TRBJ2-7; D ambiguous. The germline gives CDR1 MNHEY, CDR2 SMNVEV (reference sequence). The CDR3 totals 12 residues. The V gene lost 8 bases and the J gene lost 1 base, with 9 bases spanning the gap. Here the CDR3 reads CASFSASYEQYF. The DNA for the CDR3 is TGTGCCAGCTTTTCTGCGTCCTACGAGCAGTACTTC.

The chain recombines TRBV4-1 with TRBJ1-3; 9 bases map to TRBD1. Germline V gives CDR1 MGHRA, CDR2 YSYEKL. CDR3 length: 19 amino acids. The ends lost 1 base at V and 7 bases at J; junction bases unmatched: 17. The CDR3: CASSQVELYPGQGWNTIYF. CDR3 nucleotide sequence: TGCGCCAGCAGCCAAGTAGAACTCTACCCGGGACAGGGATGGAACACCATATATTTT.

This clone has just a few counts. The chain couples TRBV27 to TRBJ1-1; 10 bases line up with TRBD1. Germline V CDR1 and CDR2: MNHEY, SMNVEV (reference sequence). Trimming at V came to 8 bases and at J to 5 bases, leaving 8 bases not matched to a gene. The CDR3 has 14 amino acids. In DNA, the CDR3 is TGTGCCAGCTCCAGGACAGGGGGGGGGACTGAAGCTTTCTTT. Residues: CASSRTGGGTEAFF.

The chain joins TRBV15 to TRBJ2-7, with TRBD1 identical over 10 bases. V was pared by 5 bases and J by 4 bases, with 11 bases of the junction left unmatched. Germline V gene sequence: CDR1 LNHNV, CDR2 YYDKDF (reference sequence). The CDR3 has 16 residues. The CDR3 DNA reads as TGTGCCACCAGCGTAGGCCGGGACAGGGGTCGTTACGAGCAGTACTTC. Protein: CATSVGRDRGRYEQYF.

This clone was counted only a few times. V usage is TRBV6-5 and J usage is TRBJ1-5, with 7 bases aligning to TRBD1. Germline V lookup: CDR1 MNHEY, CDR2 SVGAGI. The CDR3 sequence is 16 residues long. The ends lost 2 bases at V and 4 bases at J; junction bases unmatched: 8. The CDR3 loop is CASSYGRGGENQPQHF. CDR3 bases: TGTGCCAGCAGTTACGGGAGAGGGGGCGAGAATCAGCCCCAGCATTTT.

The chain links TRBV11-2 to TRBJ2-2; 8 bases are a match to TRBD1. The CDR3 loop spans 15 amino acids. Trimming at V came to 6 bases and at J to 0 bases, leaving 3 bases not matched to a gene. Germline loops: CDR1 SGHAT, CDR2 FQNNGV. CDR3 nucleotides: TGTGCCAGCAGATGGGACAGGTCGAACACCGGGGAGCTGTTTTTT. This translates into CASRWDRSNTGELFF.

This rearrangement joins TRBV5-1 to TRBJ2-2; TRBD1 matches at 10 bases. This CDR3 comprises 15 residues. Germline CDR1 SGHRS, CDR2 YFSETQ. V lost 3 bases and J lost 3; bases outside the gene matches: 2. This CDR3 reads CASSWGTGDTGELFF. DNA of the CDR3: TGCGCCAGCAGCTGGGGGACAGGGGACACCGGGGAGCTGTTTTTT.

V and J are TRBV5-4 and TRBJ2-5; possibly TRBD2 for D (6 bases). Trimming stripped 4 bases from V and 2 bases from J, with 15 bases between. The CDR3 length is 15 residues. The germline CDR1 and CDR2 sequences are SGHNT and YYREEE (reference sequence). The CDR3 sequence is CASSRYGGSQETQYF. The CDR3 bases are TGTGCCAGCAGCCGATATGGGGGGTCTCAAGAGACCCAGTACTTC. The variable domain in full, completed from reference TRBV5-4 and TRBJ2-5, reads ETGVTQSPTHLIKTRGQQVTLRCSSQSGHNTVSWYQQALGQGPQFIFQYYREEENGRGNFPPRFSGLQFPNYSSELNVNALELDDSALYLCASSRYGGSQETQYFGPGTRLLVL.

The chain is built from TRBV27 and TRBJ2-2; D is perhaps TRBD2 (6 bases). Germline values: CDR1 MNHEY, CDR2 SMNVEV (reference sequence). This CDR3 is built from 16 residues. Trimming stripped 5 bases from V and 0 bases from J, with 13 bases between. In nucleotides, the CDR3 is TGTGCCAGCAGTCCCGCCCCGGGGGCGAACACCGGGGAGCTGTTTTTT. Encoded protein: CASSPAPGANTGELFF.

The rearrangement uses TRBV5-4 and TRBJ2-1; 11 positions agree with TRBD2. Germline V gene lookup returns CDR1 SGHNT and CDR2 YYREEE (reference sequence). The junction had 1 base not matched to a gene; V was cut back by 3 bases and J by 2 bases. CDR3 size: 15 residues. The CDR3: CASSWGLAAYNEQFF. CDR3 sequence (DNA): TGTGCCAGCAGCTGGGGACTAGCGGCCTACAATGAGCAGTTCTTC.